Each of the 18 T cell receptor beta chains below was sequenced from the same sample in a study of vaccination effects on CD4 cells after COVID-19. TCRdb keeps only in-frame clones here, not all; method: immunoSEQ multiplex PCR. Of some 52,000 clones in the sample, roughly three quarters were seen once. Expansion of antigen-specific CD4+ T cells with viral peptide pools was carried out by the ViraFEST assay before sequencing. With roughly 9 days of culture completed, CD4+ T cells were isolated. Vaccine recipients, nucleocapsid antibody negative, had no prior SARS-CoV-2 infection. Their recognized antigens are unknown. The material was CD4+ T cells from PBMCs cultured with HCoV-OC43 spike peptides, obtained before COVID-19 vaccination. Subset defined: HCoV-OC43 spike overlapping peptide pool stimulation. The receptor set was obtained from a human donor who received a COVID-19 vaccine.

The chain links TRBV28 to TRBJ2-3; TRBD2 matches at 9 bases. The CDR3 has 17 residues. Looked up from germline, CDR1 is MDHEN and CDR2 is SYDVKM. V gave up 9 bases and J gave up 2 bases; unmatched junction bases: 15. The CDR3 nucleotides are TGTGCCAGAGTCCCCACTCTTAAGCGGGAGGACACAGATACGCAGTATTTT. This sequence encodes CARVPTLKREDTDTQYF. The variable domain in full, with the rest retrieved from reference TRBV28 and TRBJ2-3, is DVKVTQSSRYLVKRTGEKVFLECVQDMDHENMFWYRQDPGLGLRLIYFSYDVKMKEKGDIPEGYSVSREKKERFSLILESASTNQTSMYLCARVPTLKREDTDTQYFGPGTRLTVL.

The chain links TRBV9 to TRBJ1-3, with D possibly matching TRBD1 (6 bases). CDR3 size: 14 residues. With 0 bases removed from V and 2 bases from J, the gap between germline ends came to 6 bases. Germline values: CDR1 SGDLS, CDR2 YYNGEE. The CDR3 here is CASSVGTAGNTIYF. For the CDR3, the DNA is TGTGCCAGCAGCGTAGGGACAGCTGGAAACACCATATATTTT.

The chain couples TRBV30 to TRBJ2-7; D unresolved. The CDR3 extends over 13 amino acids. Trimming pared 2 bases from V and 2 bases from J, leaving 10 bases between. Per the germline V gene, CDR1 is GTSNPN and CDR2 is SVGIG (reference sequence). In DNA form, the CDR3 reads TGTGCCTGGAGTCTCGGGCTAACCTACGAGCAGTACGTC. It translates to CAWSLGLTYEQYV.

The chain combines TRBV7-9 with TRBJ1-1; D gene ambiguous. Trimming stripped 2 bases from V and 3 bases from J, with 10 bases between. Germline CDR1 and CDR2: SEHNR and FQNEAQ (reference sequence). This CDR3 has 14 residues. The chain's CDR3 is CASSLRTADTEAFF. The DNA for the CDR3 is TGTGCCAGCAGCTTAAGGACCGCGGACACTGAAGCTTTCTTT. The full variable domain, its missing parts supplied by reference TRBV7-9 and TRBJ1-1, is DTGVSQNPRHKITKRGQNVTFRCDPISEHNRLYWYRQTLGQGPEFLTYFQNEAQLEKSRLLSDRFSAERPKGSFSTLEIQRTEQGDSAMYLCASSLRTADTEAFFGQGTRLTVV.

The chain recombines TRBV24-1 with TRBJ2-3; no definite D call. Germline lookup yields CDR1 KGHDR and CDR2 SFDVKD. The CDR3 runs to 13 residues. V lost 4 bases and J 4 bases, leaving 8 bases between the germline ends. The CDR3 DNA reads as TGTGCCACCAGTGAGGGAAGCCCAGATACGCAGTATTTT. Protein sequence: CATSEGSPDTQYF.

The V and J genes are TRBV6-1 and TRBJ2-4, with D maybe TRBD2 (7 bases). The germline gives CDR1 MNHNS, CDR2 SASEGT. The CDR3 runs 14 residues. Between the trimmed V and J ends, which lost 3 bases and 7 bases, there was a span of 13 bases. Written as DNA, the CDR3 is TGTGCCAGCAGTGAGCGGGGGCACGGGAACATTCAGTACTTC. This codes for CASSERGHGNIQYF.

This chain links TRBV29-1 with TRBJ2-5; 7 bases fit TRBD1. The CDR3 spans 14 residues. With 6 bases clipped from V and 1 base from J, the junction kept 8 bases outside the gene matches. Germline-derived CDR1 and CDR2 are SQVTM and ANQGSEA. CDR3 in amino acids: CSVGRRDSQETQYF. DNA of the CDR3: TGCAGCGTGGGCCGACGGGACAGCCAAGAGACCCAGTACTTC.

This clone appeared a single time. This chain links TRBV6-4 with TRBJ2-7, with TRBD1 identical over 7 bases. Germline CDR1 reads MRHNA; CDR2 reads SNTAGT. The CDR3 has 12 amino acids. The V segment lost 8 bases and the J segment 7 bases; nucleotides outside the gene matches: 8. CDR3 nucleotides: TGTGCCAGCCCCGACAGGGTGGAGGAGCAGTACGTC. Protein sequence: CASPDRVEEQYV.

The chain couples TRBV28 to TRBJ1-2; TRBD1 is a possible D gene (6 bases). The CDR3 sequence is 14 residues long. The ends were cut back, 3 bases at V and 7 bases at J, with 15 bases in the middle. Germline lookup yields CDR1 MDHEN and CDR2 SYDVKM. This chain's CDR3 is CASSLAAGAGGYTF. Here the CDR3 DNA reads TGTGCCAGCAGTTTGGCAGCGGGGGCGGGTGGCTACACCTTC.

The CDR3 protein is CASSGVYSNQPQHF. The CDR3 DNA follows: TGTGCCAGCAGTGGAGTTTATAGCAATCAGCCCCAGCATTTT. The J gene is TRBJ1-5, the V gene TRBV2; no clear D. The CDR3 runs 14 residues. V was clipped by 4 bases and J by 0 bases, with 7 bases between them. Germline CDR1 is SNHLY and CDR2 is FYNNEI.

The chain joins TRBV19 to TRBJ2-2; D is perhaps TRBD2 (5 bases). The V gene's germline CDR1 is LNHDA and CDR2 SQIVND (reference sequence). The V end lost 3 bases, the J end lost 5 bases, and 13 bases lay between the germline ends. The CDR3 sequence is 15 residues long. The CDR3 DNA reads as TGTGCCAGTAGTATTGAGGGTTCGGGTACCGGGGAGCTGTTTTTT. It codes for CASSIEGSGTGELFF.

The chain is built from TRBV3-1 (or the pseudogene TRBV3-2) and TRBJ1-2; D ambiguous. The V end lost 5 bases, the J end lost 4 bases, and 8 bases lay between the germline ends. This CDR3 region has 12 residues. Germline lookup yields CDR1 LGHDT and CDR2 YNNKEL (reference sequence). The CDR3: CASSFDGYGYTF. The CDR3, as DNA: TGTGCCAGCAGCTTCGATGGCTATGGCTACACCTTC.

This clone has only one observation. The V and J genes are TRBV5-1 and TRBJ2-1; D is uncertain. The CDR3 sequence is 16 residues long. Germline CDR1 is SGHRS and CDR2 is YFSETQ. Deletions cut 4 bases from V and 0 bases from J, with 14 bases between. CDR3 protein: CASSPDGYRSYNEQFF. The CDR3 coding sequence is TGCGCCAGCAGCCCCGACGGATACCGCTCCTACAATGAGCAGTTCTTC.

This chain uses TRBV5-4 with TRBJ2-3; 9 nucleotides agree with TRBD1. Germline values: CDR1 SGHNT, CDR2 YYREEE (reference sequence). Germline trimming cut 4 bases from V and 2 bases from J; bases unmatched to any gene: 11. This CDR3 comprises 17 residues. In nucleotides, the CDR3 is TGTGCCAGCAGCAGGGACAGGGCGACACGGTTCACAGATACGCAGTATTTT. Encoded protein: CASSRDRATRFTDTQYF.

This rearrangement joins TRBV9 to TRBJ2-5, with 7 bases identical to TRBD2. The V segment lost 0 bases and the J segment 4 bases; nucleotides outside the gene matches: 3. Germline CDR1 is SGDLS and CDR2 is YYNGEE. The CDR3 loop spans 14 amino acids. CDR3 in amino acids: CASSVAGGGETQYF. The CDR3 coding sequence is TGTGCCAGCAGCGTAGCGGGGGGAGGAGAGACCCAGTACTTC.

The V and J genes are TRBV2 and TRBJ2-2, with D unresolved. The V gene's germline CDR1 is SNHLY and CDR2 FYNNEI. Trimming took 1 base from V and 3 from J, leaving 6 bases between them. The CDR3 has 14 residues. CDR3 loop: CASSEEWHTGELFF. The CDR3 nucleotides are TGTGCCAGCAGTGAAGAGTGGCACACCGGGGAGCTGTTTTTT.

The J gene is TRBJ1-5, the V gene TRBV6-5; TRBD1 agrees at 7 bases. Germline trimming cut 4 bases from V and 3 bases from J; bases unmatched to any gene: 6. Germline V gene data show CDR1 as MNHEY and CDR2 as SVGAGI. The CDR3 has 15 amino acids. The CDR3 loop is CASSLDRVNNQPQHF. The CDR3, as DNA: TGTGCCAGCAGTTTAGACAGGGTTAACAATCAGCCCCAGCATTTT.

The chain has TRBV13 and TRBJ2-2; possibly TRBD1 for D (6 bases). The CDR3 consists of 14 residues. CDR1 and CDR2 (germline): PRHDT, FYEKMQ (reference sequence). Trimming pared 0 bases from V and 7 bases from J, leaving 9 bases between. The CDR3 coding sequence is TGTGCCAGCAGCTTAGGTGGGGGCATCGGGGAGCTGTTTTTT. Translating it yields CASSLGGGIGELFF. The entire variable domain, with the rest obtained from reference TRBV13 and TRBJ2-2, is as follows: AAGVIQSPRHLIKEKRETATLKCYPIPRHDTVYWYQQGPGQDPQFLISFYEKMQSDKGSIPDRFSAQQFSDYHSELNMSSLELGDSALYFCASSLGGGIGELFFGEGSRLTVL.